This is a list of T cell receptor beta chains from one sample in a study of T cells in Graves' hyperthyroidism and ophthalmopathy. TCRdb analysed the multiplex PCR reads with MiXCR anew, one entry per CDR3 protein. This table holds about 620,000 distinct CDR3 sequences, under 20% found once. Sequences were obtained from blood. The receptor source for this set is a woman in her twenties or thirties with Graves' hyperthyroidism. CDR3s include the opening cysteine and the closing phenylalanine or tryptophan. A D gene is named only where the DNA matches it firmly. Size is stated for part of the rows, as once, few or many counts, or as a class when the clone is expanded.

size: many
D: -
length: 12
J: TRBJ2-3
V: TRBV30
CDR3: CAWSHLADTQYF
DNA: TGTGCCTGGAGTCACTTAGCAGATACGCAGTATTTT

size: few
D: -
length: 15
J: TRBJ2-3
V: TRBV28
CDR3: CASSPRHPFSDTQYF
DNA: TGTGCCAGCAGTCCACGCCACCCTTTCTCAGATACGCAGTATTTT

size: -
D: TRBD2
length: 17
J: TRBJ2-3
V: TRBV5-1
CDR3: CASSFQAGGMVGDTQYF
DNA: TGCGCCAGCAGCTTCCAAGCGGGAGGAATGGTGGGTGATACGCAGTATTTT

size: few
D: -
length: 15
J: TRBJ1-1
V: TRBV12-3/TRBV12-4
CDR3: CASSTHSLRNTEAFF
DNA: TGTGCCAGCAGTACTCACAGCTTACGGAACACTGAAGCTTTCTTT

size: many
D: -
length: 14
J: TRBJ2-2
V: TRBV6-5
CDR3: CASSYSRNTGELFF
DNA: TGTGCCAGCAGTTACTCGAGGAACACCGGGGAGCTGTTTTTT

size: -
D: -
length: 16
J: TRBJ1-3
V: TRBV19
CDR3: CASSIFYPEDGNTIYF
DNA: TGTGCCAGTAGTATTTTTTATCCAGAAGATGGAAACACCATATATTTT

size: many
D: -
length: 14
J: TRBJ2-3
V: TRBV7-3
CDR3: CASSFYGSADTQYF
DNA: TGTGCCAGCAGCTTTTACGGGAGCGCAGATACGCAGTATTTT

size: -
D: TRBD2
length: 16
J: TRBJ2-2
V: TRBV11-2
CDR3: CASSLGLAGTPGELFF
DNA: TGTGCCAGCAGCCTGGGACTAGCGGGAACCCCCGGGGAGCTGTTTTTT

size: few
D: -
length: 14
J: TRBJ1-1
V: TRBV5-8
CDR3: CASSFTGGNTEAFF
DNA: TGTGCCAGCAGCTTCACGGGGGGCAACACTGAAGCTTTCTTT

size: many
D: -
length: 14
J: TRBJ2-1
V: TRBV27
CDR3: CASSFAGKRFEQFF
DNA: TGTGCCAGCAGTTTTGCAGGGAAGCGTTTTGAGCAGTTCTTC

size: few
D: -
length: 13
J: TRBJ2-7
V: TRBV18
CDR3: CASSTDWSYEQYF
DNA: TGTGCCAGCTCAACTGACTGGTCCTACGAGCAGTACTTC

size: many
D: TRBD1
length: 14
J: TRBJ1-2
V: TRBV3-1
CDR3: CASSQFDRGGGYTF
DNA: TGTGCCAGCAGCCAATTCGACAGGGGCGGTGGCTACACCTTC

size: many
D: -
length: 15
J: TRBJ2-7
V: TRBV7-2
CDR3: CASSQGTLRSYEQYF
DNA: TGTGCCAGCAGCCAAGGGACTCTCCGATCCTACGAGCAGTACTTC

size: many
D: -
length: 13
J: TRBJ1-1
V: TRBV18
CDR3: CASSQGFGTEAFF
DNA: TGTGCCAGCTCACAGGGGTTTGGCACTGAAGCTTTCTTT

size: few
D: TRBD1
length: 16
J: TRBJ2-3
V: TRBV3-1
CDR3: CASSLRTGGHTDTQYF
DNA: TGTGCCAGCAGCCTTCGGACAGGGGGGCACACAGATACGCAGTATTTT

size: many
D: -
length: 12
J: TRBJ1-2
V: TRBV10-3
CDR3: CAIRGDYYGYTF
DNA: TGTGCCATCCGGGGGGATTACTATGGCTACACCTTC

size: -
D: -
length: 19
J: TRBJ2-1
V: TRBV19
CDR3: CASSIDLGGGTSSYNEQFF
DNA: TGTGCCAGTAGTATAGATTTAGGCGGTGGAACCTCATCCTACAATGAGCAGTTCTTC

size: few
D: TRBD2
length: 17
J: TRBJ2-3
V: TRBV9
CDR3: CASSVDGLAGYTDTQYF
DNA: TGTGCCAGCAGCGTGGACGGACTAGCGGGGTACACAGATACGCAGTATTTT

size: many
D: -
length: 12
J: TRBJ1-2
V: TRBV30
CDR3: CAWSVRGNGYTF
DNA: TGTGCCTGGAGTGTAAGAGGAAATGGCTACACCTTC

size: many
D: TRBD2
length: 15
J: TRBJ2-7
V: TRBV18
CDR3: CASSPGTSSAHEQYF
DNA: TGTGCCAGCTCACCCGGGACTAGTTCTGCCCACGAGCAGTACTTC

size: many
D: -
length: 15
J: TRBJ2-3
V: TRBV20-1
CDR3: CSARRMSGATDTQYF
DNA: TGCAGTGCTAGACGAATGTCGGGAGCAACAGATACGCAGTATTTT

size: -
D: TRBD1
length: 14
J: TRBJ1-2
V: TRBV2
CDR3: CASRGGQGARGYTF
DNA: TGTGCCAGCAGGGGGGGACAGGGGGCTCGTGGCTACACCTTC

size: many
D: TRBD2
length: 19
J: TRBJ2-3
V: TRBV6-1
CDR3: CASSSGLAGGKGGTDTQYF
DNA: TGTGCCAGCAGTTCAGGACTAGCGGGAGGGAAAGGAGGCACAGATACGCAGTATTTT

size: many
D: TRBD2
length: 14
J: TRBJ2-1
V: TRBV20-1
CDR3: CSVLRTSGTPIEFF
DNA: TGCAGTGTTCTGAGGACTAGCGGGACACCCATTGAGTTCTTC

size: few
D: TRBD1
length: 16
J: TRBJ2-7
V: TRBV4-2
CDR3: CASSQVGGTGSYEQYF
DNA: TGTGCCAGCAGCCAAGTCGGAGGGACAGGTTCCTACGAGCAGTACTTC

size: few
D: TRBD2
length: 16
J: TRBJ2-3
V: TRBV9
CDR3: CASSARLAGVSDTQYF
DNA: TGTGCCAGCAGCGCTCGACTAGCGGGAGTATCAGATACGCAGTATTTT

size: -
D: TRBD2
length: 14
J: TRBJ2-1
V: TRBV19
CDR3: CASSIQVAGNEQFF
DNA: TGTGCCAGTAGTATTCAGGTAGCGGGCAATGAGCAGTTCTTC

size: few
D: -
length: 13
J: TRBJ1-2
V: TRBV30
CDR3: CAWRGARSWGYTF
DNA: TGTGCCTGGAGGGGTGCCAGGTCCTGGGGCTACACCTTC

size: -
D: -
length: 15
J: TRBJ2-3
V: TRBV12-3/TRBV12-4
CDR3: CASRIRLQSTDTQYF
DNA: TGTGCCAGCAGGATTAGACTACAATCCACAGATACGCAGTATTTT

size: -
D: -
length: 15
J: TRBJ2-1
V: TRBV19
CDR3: CASSPRGGRGNEQFF
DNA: TGTGCCAGTAGTCCCAGAGGAGGGAGGGGGAATGAGCAGTTCTTC

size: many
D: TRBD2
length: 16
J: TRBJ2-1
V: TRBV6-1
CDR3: CASSYFGGRSGNEQFF
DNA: TGTGCCAGCAGTTACTTTGGCGGGAGAAGTGGCAATGAGCAGTTCTTC

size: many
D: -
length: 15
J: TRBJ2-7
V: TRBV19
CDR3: CASNDGWDTGHEQYF
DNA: TGTGCCAGTAATGACGGCTGGGACACGGGGCACGAGCAGTACTTC

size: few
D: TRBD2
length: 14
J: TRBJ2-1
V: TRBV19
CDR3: CASSGLAGSNEQFF
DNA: TGTGCCAGTAGCGGACTAGCGGGGTCCAATGAGCAGTTCTTC

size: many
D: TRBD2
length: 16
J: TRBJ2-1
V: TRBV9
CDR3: CASSNRLAGHLNEQFF
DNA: TGTGCCAGCAGCAACAGACTAGCGGGACATCTCAATGAGCAGTTCTTC

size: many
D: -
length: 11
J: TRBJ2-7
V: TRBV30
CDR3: CAWSRGGEQYF
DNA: TGTGCCTGGAGTCGTGGGGGCGAGCAGTACTTC

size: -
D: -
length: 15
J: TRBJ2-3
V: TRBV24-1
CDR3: CATSEVKSGTDTQYF
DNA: TGTGCCACCAGTGAGGTGAAGTCAGGCACAGATACGCAGTATTTT

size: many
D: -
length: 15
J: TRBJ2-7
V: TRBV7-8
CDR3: CASSLSRLPPYEQYF
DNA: TGTGCCAGCAGCTTGAGCCGGTTACCCCCCTACGAGCAGTACTTC

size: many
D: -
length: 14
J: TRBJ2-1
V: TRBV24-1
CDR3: CATSGSSSYNEQFF
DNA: TGTGCCACCAGTGGGTCTAGCTCCTACAATGAGCAGTTCTTC

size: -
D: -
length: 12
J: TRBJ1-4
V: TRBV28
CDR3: CASRSSGEKLFF
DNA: TGTGCCAGCAGGAGTTCAGGTGAAAAACTGTTTTTT